This TCR beta chain derives from a study of T cell repertoires in cytomegalovirus infection. General study results and limits: Cumulative public TCR beta family frequency identified CMV carriers with the relevant HLA.

TCRdb reprocessed the reads via MiXCR and lists one record per CDR3 protein. The sample lists 150,000 to 200,000 distinct CDR3 sequences, 13% to 15% seen once, with around 27% in the top ten. V was pared by 6 bases and J by 0 bases, with 12 bases between. Germline loops: CDR1 MNHEY, CDR2 SVGEGT. The CDR3 totals 15 residues. This clonotype came up a few times. The antigen is unknown. The rearrangement links TRBV6-2 or TRBV6-3 to TRBJ2-1; no reliable D call. Material for sequencing was PBMCs. This receptor was obtained from a human donor in good health (CMV status not recorded). Some clones in this sample may be carry-over from other donors' samples. CDR3 nucleotide sequence: TGTGCCAGCAGAAACCTAGAGAGCTCCTACAATGAGCAGTTCTTC. The encoded protein is CASRNLESSYNEQFF.